Shown below are 24 T cell receptor beta chains from a single sample sequenced in a study of neurological immune-mediated disorders. TCRdb processed the 5' RACE reads anew with MiXCR; each CDR3 protein has one entry. The table lists about 79,000 distinct CDR3 sequences, 12% to 15% of them singletons. Sequences were obtained from PBMCs. The receptor set was obtained from a woman in her forties or fifties in good health.

This clonotype has a count of ten or more. The chain links TRBV3-1 to TRBJ2-5; TRBD2 might be the D (6 bases). In germline, CDR1 is LGHDT, CDR2 YNNKEL (reference sequence). With 5 bases removed from V and 7 bases from J, the gap between germline ends came to 20 bases. The CDR3 covers 15 residues. The CDR3: CASSTRLVSEWTQYF. Here the CDR3 DNA reads TGTGCCAGCAGCACCCGACTAGTCTCCGAGTGGACCCAGTACTTC.

There are many counts of this clonotype. The V gene is TRBV29-1, the J gene TRBJ1-3; no definite D call. The CDR3 is 11 amino acids. Germline-derived CDR1 and CDR2 are SQVTM and ANQGSEA. V lost 3 bases and J 1 base, leaving 1 base between the germline ends. The CDR3 region is CSVDSGNTIYF. DNA for the CDR3: TGCAGCGTTGATTCTGGAAACACCATATATTTT.

This clonotype showed up many times. CDR3 sequence (DNA): TGTGCCAGCAGCCAACTCGGGACAGGGGGCATAGACTATGGCTACACCTTC. Translation gives CASSQLGTGGIDYGYTF. The V and J genes are TRBV6-6 and TRBJ1-2; 12 positions agree with TRBD1. V lost 6 bases to trimming and J lost 3 bases; unmatched junction nucleotides: 11. The CDR3 has 17 residues. Germline V gene sequence: CDR1 MNHNY, CDR2 SVGAGI (reference sequence).

This clonotype has ten or more counts. The chain carries TRBV5-1 and TRBJ1-2, with 8 nucleotides matching TRBD1. In germline, CDR1 is SGHRS, CDR2 YFSETQ. CDR3 length: 16 residues. V was clipped by 0 bases and J by 7 bases; unmatched bases: 11. DNA of the CDR3: TGCGCCAGCAGCTTGGGATTCCACGGACAGGGATCTGGCTACACCTTC. Its protein product is CASSLGFHGQGSGYTF.

This clonotype was seen at least ten times. The chain combines TRBV20-1 with TRBJ2-2, with 9 bases lining up with TRBD2. The CDR3 spans 14 residues. Losses at the gene ends were 3 bases for V and 5 bases for J; bases not matched to a gene: 4. Germline V lookup: CDR1 DFQATT, CDR2 SNEGSKA (reference sequence). CDR3 coding DNA: TGCAGTGCTAGTAGCGGGAGCGGGACCGGGGAGCTGTTTTTT. Translation gives CSASSGSGTGELFF.

There are many counts of this clonotype. The chain recombines TRBV15 with TRBJ2-1; D may be TRBD1 (6 bases). CDR3 length: 15 amino acids. CDR1 is LNHNV and CDR2 is YYDKDF in the germline V gene (reference sequence). V was clipped by 1 base and J by 1 base, with 8 bases between them. CDR3 DNA sequence: TGTGCCACCAGCAGAGCGGGGACATCCTACAATGAGCAGTTCTTC. This gives the protein CATSRAGTSYNEQFF.

This clonotype was observed at least ten times. The gene calls are TRBV5-1 and TRBJ1-1, with D perhaps TRBD1 (5 bases). Germline-derived CDR1 and CDR2 are SGHRS and YFSETQ. CDR3 length: 15 amino acids. With 3 bases removed from V and 5 bases from J, the gap between germline ends came to 17 bases. CDR3 in DNA: TGCGCCAGCAGCTCAACCCGGGGGGTATCGACTGAAGCTTTCTTT. As protein: CASSSTRGVSTEAFF. Full variable domain (remainder filled in from reference TRBV5-1 and TRBJ1-1): KAGVTQTPRYLIKTRGQQVTLSCSPISGHRSVSWYQQTPGQGLQFLFEYFSETQRNKGNFPGRFSGRQFSNSRSEMNVSTLELGDSALYLCASSSTRGVSTEAFFGQGTRLTVV.

In this sample, this clonotype turned up many times. The rearrangement links TRBV7-2 to TRBJ1-6; 9 bases fit TRBD1. This CDR3 is built from 19 residues. With V trimmed by 0 bases and J by 2 bases, 8 bases remained unmatched. Germline values: CDR1 SGHTA, CDR2 FQGNSA. The CDR3 nucleotides are TGTGCCAGCAGCTTAGCATTGATTGGGACAGGGACCTATAATTCACCCCTCCACTTT. Its protein product is CASSLALIGTGTYNSPLHF. Drawing the rest from reference TRBV7-2 and TRBJ1-6, the complete variable domain is GAGVSQSPSNKVTEKGKDVELRCDPISGHTALYWYRQSLGQGLEFLIYFQGNSAPDKSGLPSDRFSAERTGGSVSTLTIQRTQQEDSAVYLCASSLALIGTGTYNSPLHFGNGTRLTVT.

The table lists this clonotype with many counts. The chain links TRBV18 to TRBJ1-5, with D uncertain. The germline CDR1 and CDR2 sequences are KGHSH and LQKENI. V lost 6 bases and J lost 2, with 11 bases in between. The CDR3 is made up of 14 amino acids. The CDR3 region is CASSSDRRNQPQHF. Here the CDR3 DNA reads TGTGCCAGCTCTTCGGACCGCCGCAATCAGCCCCAGCATTTT.

The rearrangement links TRBV12-3 or TRBV12-4 to TRBJ2-1; TRBD2 might be the D (6 bases). Deletions cut 2 bases from V and 12 bases from J, with 11 bases between. The CDR3 is made up of 12 amino acids. As DNA, the CDR3 is TGTGCCAGCAGTTTATTCCGGGAGAGGCAGTTCTTC. It yields the protein CASSLFRERQFF.

This clonotype was seen at least ten times. J is TRBJ2-7 and V is TRBV5-1; 9 positions agree with TRBD1. The length of the CDR3 is 14 residues. Germline CDR1 SGHRS, CDR2 YFSETQ. V shed 6 bases and J 3 bases; nucleotides not matched to a gene: 7. The CDR3 sequence is CASNRGTGSYEQYF. For the CDR3, the DNA is TGCGCCAGCAACAGAGGGACAGGGAGCTACGAGCAGTACTTC.

This clonotype was recorded only once. A much larger clone differs from this one at a single base, so this may be a read error. The chain couples TRBV5-1 to TRBJ2-5, with 8 bases that match TRBD2. CDR3 length equals 17 residues. Trimming took 0 bases from V and 5 from J; bases not matched to a gene: 12. Germline loops: CDR1 SGHRS, CDR2 YFSETQ. For the CDR3, the DNA is TGCGCCAGCAGCTTGGACCCACTAGCGGTGGGAGGCGAGACCCAGTACTTC. The encoded protein is CASSLDPLAVGGETQYF.

Many counts were recorded for this clonotype. This chain uses TRBV28 with TRBJ1-3; D remains unclear. The V and J ends lost 1 base and 7 bases respectively, with 11 bases between them. The CDR3 contains 14 residues. Germline CDR1 and CDR2: MDHEN and SYDVKM. As DNA, the CDR3 is TGTGCCAGCAGTTTATTCGGGGAGTGGAACACCATATATTTT. Protein sequence: CASSLFGEWNTIYF.

In the case of this clonotype: A read error may be the cause here, since a much bigger clone is one base away. This sequence joins TRBV12-3 or TRBV12-4 and TRBJ1-1, with D unclear. Trimming took 1 base from V and 7 from J, leaving 7 bases between them. The CDR3 runs 12 residues. The DNA for the CDR3 is TGTGCCAGCAGTTTAGTTGGGAATGAAGCTTTCTTT. The encoded protein is CASSLVGNEAFF.

This clonotype was recorded many times. The chain links TRBV7-2 to TRBJ1-1, with D unresolved. CDR3 length equals 14 residues. Germline CDR1 and CDR2: SGHTA and FQGNSA. V lost 3 bases and J lost 3, with 11 bases in between. The CDR3 region has the DNA TGTGCCAGCAGCTTGGAGATGTGGGACACTGAAGCTTTCTTT. It codes for CASSLEMWDTEAFF.

This clonotype was seen many times. V usage is TRBV20-1 and J usage is TRBJ1-2; 8 bases are a match to TRBD1. Germline V gene lookup returns CDR1 DFQATT and CDR2 SNEGSKA (reference sequence). The CDR3 is made up of 14 amino acids. V lost 1 base, J lost 7 bases, and 8 bases stayed unmatched. CDR3 DNA sequence: TGCAGTGCTAGAGTCACAGGGGGGCCGGGTGGCTACACCTTC. Protein: CSARVTGGPGGYTF.

In regard to this clonotype: This may arise from a read error, as a much more abundant clone is one base away. The chain combines TRBV20-1 with TRBJ2-3, with a weak D call TRBD2 (5 bases). This CDR3 spans 13 amino acids. From germline, CDR1 is DFQATT and CDR2 SNEGSKA (reference sequence). CDR3 protein: CIARDVEVDTQYF. CDR3 nucleotide sequence: TGCATTGCTAGAGATGTGGAGGTAGATACGCAGTATTTT.

Notes on this clonotype: As the CDR3 is not closed by the conserved phenylalanine or tryptophan, this likely results from a read error. It is unclear where the CDR3 begins or ends on the DNA, so no DNA is shown, and the CDR3 is as TCRdb lists it. V usage is TRBV5-1 and J usage is TRBJ2-2; TRBD1 is the table's D call and was not checked against the DNA. The CDR3 is 17 amino acids long, termini counted. Germline V gene lookup returns CDR1 SGHRS and CDR2 YFSETQ. This CDR3 is CASSSHRDRVRTGELVL.

This clonotype was counted ten times or more. V and J are TRBV20-1 and TRBJ1-1, with a tentative D call TRBD1 (5 bases). Looked up from germline, CDR1 is DFQATT and CDR2 is SNEGSKA (reference sequence). The length of the CDR3 is 11 residues. V was shortened by 1 base and J by 10 bases, with 10 bases between the two germline ends. The CDR3 loop is CSARVPGRAFF. In nucleotides, the CDR3 is TGCAGTGCTAGAGTACCGGGACGAGCTTTCTTT.

This clonotype was seen at least ten times. The chain has TRBV15 and TRBJ2-2; 7 bases map to TRBD2. This CDR3 is 17 amino acids long. Unmatched junction bases numbered 9, after V lost 0 bases and J lost 5 bases. Germline assignment: CDR1 LNHNV and CDR2 YYDKDF (reference sequence). The CDR3 sequence: CATSRDRSGARTGELFF. In DNA, the CDR3 is TGTGCCACCAGCAGAGATCGGAGCGGGGCTAGGACCGGGGAGCTGTTTTTT.

This clonotype was detected many times. This chain connects TRBV28 to TRBJ2-3; 7 positions match TRBD1. J gave up 6 bases and V 8 bases, and 11 bases lay outside the gene matches. The germline CDR1 and CDR2 sequences are MDHEN and SYDVKM. The CDR3 extends over 14 amino acids. The DNA for the CDR3 is TGTGCCAGCGGATCAGGGGGAACGGATGATACGCAGTATTTT. Its translation is CASGSGGTDDTQYF.

This clonotype was detected many times. The rearrangement links TRBV20-1 to TRBJ2-7; 7 nucleotides align to TRBD2. The CDR3 loop spans 14 amino acids. J gave up 3 bases and V 0 bases, and 5 bases lay outside the gene matches. Germline V gives CDR1 DFQATT, CDR2 SNEGSKA (reference sequence). CDR3 sequence: CSARDTSAYYEQYF. As DNA, the CDR3 is TGCAGTGCTAGAGATACTAGCGCTTACTACGAGCAGTACTTC.

This clonotype occurred a few times. CDR3 in DNA: TGCAGTGCTAGACGAAGCTCCTACAATGAGCAGTTCTTC. It yields the protein CSARRSSYNEQFF. The chain is built from TRBV20-1 and TRBJ2-1; D ambiguous. Trimming took 2 bases from V and 0 from J, leaving 5 bases between them. Germline CDR1 is DFQATT and CDR2 is SNEGSKA (reference sequence). The CDR3 loop spans 13 amino acids.

There are many counts of this clonotype. The chain has TRBV20-1 and TRBJ2-5, with TRBD2 identical over 8 bases. CDR3 length: 14 amino acids. After removal of 0 bases from V and 6 bases from J, the junction contained 6 bases not matched to a gene. The germline gives CDR1 DFQATT, CDR2 SNEGSKA (reference sequence). The CDR3: CSARESSGSKTQYF. DNA of the CDR3: TGCAGTGCTAGAGAATCCAGCGGGAGCAAGACCCAGTACTTC.